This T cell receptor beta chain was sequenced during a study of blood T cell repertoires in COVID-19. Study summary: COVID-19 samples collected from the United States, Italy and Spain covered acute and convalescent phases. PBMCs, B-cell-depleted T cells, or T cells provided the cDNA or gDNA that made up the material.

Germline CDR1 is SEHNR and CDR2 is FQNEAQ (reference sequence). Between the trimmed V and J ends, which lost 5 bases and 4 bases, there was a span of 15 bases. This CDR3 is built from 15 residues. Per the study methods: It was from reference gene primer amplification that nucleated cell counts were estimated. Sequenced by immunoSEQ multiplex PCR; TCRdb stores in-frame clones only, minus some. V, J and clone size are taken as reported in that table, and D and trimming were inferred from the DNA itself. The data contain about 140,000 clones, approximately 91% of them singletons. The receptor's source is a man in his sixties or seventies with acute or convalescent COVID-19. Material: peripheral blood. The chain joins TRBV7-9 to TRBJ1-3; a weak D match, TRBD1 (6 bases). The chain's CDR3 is CASSRDTSLGNTIYF. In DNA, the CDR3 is TGTGCCAGCAGCCGGGACACCTCGCTGGGAAACACCATATATTTT.